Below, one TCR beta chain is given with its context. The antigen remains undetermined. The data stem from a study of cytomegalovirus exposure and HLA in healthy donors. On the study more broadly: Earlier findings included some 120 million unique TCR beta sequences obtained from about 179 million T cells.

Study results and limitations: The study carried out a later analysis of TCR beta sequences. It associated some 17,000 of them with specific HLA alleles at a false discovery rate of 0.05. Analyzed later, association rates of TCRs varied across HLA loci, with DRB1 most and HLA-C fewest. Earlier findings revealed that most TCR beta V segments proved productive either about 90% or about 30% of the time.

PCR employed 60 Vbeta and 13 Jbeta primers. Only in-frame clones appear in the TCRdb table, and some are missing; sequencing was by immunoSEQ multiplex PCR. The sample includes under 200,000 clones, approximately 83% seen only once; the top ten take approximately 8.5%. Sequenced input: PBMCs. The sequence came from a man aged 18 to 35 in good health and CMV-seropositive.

CDR3 in amino acids: CASRSAVLAVGGANVLTF. The CDR3 nucleotides are TGTGCCAGCAGATCTGCGGTTCTAGCGGTTGGTGGGGCCAACGTCCTGACTTTC. The chain employs TRBV5-4 and TRBJ2-6; 7 nucleotides align to TRBD2. The germline CDR1 and CDR2 sequences are SGHNT and YYREEE (reference sequence). This CDR3 contains 18 residues. The J segment lost 3 bases and the V segment lost 5 bases, leaving 14 bases of the junction unmatched.